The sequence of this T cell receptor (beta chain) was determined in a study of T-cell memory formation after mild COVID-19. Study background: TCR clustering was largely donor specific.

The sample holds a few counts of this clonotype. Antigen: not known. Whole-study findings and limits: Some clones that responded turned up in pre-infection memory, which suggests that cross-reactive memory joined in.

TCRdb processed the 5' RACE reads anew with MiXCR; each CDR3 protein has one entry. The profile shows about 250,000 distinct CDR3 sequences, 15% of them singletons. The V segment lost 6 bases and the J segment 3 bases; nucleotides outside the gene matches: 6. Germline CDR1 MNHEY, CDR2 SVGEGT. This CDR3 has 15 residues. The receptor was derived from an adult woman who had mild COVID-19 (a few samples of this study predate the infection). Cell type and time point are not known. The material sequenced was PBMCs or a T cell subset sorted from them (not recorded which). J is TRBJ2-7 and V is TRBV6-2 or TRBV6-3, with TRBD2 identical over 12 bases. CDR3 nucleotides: TGTGCCAGCAGCCCTTGGACTAGCGGGATCTACGAGCAGTACTTC. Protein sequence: CASSPWTSGIYEQYF.